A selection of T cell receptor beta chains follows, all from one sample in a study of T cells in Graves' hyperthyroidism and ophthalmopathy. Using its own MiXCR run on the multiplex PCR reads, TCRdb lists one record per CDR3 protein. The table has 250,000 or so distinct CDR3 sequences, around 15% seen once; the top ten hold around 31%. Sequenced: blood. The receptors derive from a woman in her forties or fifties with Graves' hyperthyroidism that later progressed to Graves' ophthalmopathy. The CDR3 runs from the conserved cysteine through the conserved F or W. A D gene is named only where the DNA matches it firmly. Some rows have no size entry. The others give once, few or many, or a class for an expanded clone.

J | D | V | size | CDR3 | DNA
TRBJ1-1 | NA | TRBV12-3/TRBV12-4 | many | CASSPKNTEAFF | TGTGCCAGCAGTCCGAAGAACACTGAAGCTTTCTTT
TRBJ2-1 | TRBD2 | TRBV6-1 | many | CASSSGLAGGLYNEQFF | TGTGCCAGCAGCTCGGGACTAGCGGGAGGGTTGTACAATGAGCAGTTCTTC
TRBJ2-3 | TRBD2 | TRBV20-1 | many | CSARREGRDTQYF | TGCAGTGCTCGGCGGGAGGGCCGCGATACGCAGTATTTT
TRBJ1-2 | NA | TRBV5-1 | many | CASSSGLANYGYTF | TGCGCCAGCAGCTCAGGTTTAGCTAACTATGGCTACACCTTC
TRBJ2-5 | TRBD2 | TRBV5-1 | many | CASTTSGSEGGETQYF | TGCGCCAGCACTACTAGCGGGAGCGAAGGGGGAGAGACCCAGTACTTC
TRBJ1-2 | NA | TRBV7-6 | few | CASSPDGVYGYTF | TGTGCCAGCAGCCCCGACGGCGTCTATGGCTACACCTTC
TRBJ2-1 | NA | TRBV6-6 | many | CASSYSMGFASYNEQFF | TGTGCCAGCAGTTACTCGATGGGCTTCGCCTCCTACAATGAGCAGTTCTTC
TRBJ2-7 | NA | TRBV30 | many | CAWSVRGQSYEQYF | TGTGCCTGGAGTGTACGAGGGCAGTCCTACGAGCAGTACTTC
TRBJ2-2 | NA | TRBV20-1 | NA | CSASERLNTGELFF | TGCAGTGCTAGCGAGCGGCTGAACACCGGGGAGCTGTTTTTT
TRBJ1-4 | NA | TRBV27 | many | CASSKGDSNEKLFF | TGTGCCAGCAGTAAAGGGGACTCTAATGAAAAACTGTTTTTT
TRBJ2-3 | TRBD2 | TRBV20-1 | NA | CSASPLAATDTQYF | TGCAGTGCTAGTCCACTAGCGGCTACAGATACGCAGTATTTT
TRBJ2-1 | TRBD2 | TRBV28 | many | CASRPIKGLAGSNEQFF | TGTGCCAGCAGACCAATTAAGGGACTAGCGGGATCCAATGAGCAGTTCTTC
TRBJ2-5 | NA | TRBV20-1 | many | CSARDLRETQYF | TGCAGTGCTAGAGATTTGAGGGAGACCCAGTACTTC
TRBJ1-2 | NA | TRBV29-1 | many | CSVESNNGYTF | TGCAGCGTTGAAAGCAACAATGGCTACACCTTC
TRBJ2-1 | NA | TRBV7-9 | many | CASSLNTYNEQFF | TGTGCCAGCAGCTTAAACACGTACAATGAGCAGTTCTTC
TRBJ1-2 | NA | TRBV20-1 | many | CSANPGLGQTNYGYTF | TGCAGTGCTAATCCGGGGTTAGGGCAGACTAACTATGGCTACACCTTC
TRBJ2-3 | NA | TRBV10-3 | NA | CAISGPLGGTQYF | TGTGCCATCAGTGGGCCCCTCGGCGGTACGCAGTATTTT
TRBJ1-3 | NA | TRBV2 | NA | CASSESVNTIYF | TGTGCCAGCAGTGAAAGCGTCAACACCATATATTTT
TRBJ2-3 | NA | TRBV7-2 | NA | CASSSEADTQYF | TGTGCCAGCAGCTCCGAGGCAGATACGCAGTATTTT
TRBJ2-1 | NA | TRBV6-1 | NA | CASTRSSYNEQFF | TGTGCCAGCACGAGAAGCTCCTACAATGAGCAGTTCTTC
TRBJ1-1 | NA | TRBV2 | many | CASIFRGGDTEAFF | TGTGCCAGCATTTTCAGGGGAGGCGACACTGAAGCTTTCTTT
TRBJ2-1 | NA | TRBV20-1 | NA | CSAQYNEQFF | TGCAGTGCTCAATACAATGAGCAGTTCTTC
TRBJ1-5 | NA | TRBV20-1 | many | CSAPPRDSNQPQHF | TGCAGTGCTCCTCCCCGGGACAGCAATCAGCCCCAGCATTTT
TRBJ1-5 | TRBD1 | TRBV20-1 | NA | CSAGQGGNQPQHF | TGCAGTGCTGGACAGGGGGGGAATCAGCCCCAGCATTTT
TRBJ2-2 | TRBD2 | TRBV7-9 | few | CASSLVWFGGAENTGELFF | TGTGCCAGCAGCTTAGTCTGGTTCGGGGGGGCCGAGAACACCGGGGAGCTGTTTTTT
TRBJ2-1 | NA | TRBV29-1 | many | CSVARDSSGNEQFF | TGCAGCGTTGCGCGGGACTCGAGCGGCAATGAGCAGTTCTTC
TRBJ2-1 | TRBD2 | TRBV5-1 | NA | CASSSGLAGRGEQFF | TGCGCCAGCAGCTCGGGACTAGCGGGAAGGGGTGAGCAGTTCTTC
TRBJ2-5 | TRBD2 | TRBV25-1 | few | CASSDRNEGLAVNQETQYF | TGTGCCAGCAGTGACCGGAACGAAGGACTAGCGGTGAACCAAGAGACCCAGTACTTC
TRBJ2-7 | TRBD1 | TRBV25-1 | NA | CASSDPGGQGKSSEQYF | TGTGCCAGCAGTGATCCGGGCGGACAGGGGAAATCGAGCGAGCAGTACTTC
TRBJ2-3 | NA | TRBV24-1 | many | CATQGRTTSTDTQYF | TGTGCCACCCAGGGGAGGACCACTAGCACAGATACGCAGTATTTT
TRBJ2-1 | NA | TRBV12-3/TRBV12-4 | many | CASKWSGQVEQFF | TGTGCCAGCAAGTGGTCCGGTCAGGTGGAGCAGTTCTTC
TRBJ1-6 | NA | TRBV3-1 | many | CASSQGQALHF | TGTGCCAGCAGCCAGGGACAAGCCCTCCACTTT
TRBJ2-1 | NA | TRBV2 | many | CASSEKGGGQSYNEQFF | TGTGCCAGCAGTGAAAAGGGAGGAGGGCAGTCCTACAATGAGCAGTTCTTC
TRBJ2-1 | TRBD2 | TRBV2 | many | CASRERGDEQFF | TGTGCCAGCAGGGAGCGGGGCGATGAGCAGTTCTTC
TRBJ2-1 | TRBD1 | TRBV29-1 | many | CSAGTGGYNEQFF | TGCAGCGCCGGGACAGGGGGGTACAATGAGCAGTTCTTC
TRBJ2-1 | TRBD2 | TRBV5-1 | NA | CASSRPAGGHYNEQFF | TGCGCCAGCAGCCGACCAGCGGGAGGGCACTACAATGAGCAGTTCTTC
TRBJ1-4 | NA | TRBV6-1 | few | CASRRPGQQKLFF | TGTGCCAGCAGACGCCCCGGACAGCAAAAACTGTTTTTT
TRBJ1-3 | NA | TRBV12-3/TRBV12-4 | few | CASTPVAYSGNTIYF | TGTGCCAGCACACCCGTGGCGTACTCTGGAAACACCATATATTTT
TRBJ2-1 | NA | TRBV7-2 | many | CASRSLGTEQFF | TGTGCCAGTAGATCTCTTGGGACTGAGCAGTTCTTC
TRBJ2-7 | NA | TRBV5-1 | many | CASSSAGYEQYF | TGCGCCAGCAGCTCCGCAGGCTACGAGCAGTACTTC
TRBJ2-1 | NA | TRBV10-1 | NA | CASSESLNEQFF | TGCGCCAGCAGTGAGTCCCTCAATGAGCAGTTCTTC
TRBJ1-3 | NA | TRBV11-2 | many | CASSLQDRQNTIYF | TGTGCCAGCAGCTTACAAGACAGGCAAAACACCATATATTTT
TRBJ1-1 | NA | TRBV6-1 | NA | CASRIQDHTEAFF | TGTGCCAGCAGGATACAGGATCACACTGAAGCTTTCTTT
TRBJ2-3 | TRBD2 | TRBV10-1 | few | CASSESAGGNLDTQYF | TGCGCCAGCAGTGAGTCTGCGGGAGGGAATTTAGATACGCAGTATTTT
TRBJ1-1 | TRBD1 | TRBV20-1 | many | CSAMTGGRSTEAFF | TGCAGTGCGATGACAGGGGGTCGGTCCACTGAAGCTTTCTTT
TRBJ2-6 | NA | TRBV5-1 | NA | CASSRRPGSSGANVLTF | TGCGCCAGCAGCCGAAGACCCGGGAGCTCTGGGGCCAACGTCCTGACTTTC
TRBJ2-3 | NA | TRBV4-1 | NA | CASSPRPDTQYF | TGCGCCAGCAGCCCCCGTCCAGATACGCAGTATTTT
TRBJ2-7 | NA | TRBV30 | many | CAWNNGTGSYEQYF | TGTGCCTGGAATAATGGGACGGGTTCCTACGAGCAGTACTTC
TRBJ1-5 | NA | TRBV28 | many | CASLNTVTSNQPQHF | TGTGCCAGCCTCAATACAGTGACTAGCAATCAGCCCCAGCATTTT
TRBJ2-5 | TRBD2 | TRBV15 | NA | CATAAGGAQETQYF | TGTGCCACCGCCGCGGGAGGGGCCCAAGAGACCCAGTACTTC